The 20 T cell receptor beta chains given below trace back to one sample, sequenced in a study of cytomegalovirus exposure and HLA in healthy donors. The primer mix had 60 Vbeta and 13 Jbeta primers. Using immunoSEQ multiplex PCR, the repertoire was profiled, and TCRdb retains in-frame clones only, with some absent. Among approximately 150,000 clones listed, roughly 75% were seen once. The sample consisted of PBMCs. The receptors were sampled from a man aged 40-49 years in good health and CMV-seronegative.

The DNA of the CDR3 is TGTGCCAGTAGTACAGACCGGTCGGATACGCAGTATTTT. It is translated as CASSTDRSDTQYF. V usage is TRBV19 and J usage is TRBJ2-3; no clear D. The CDR3 covers 13 residues. Germline V CDR1 and CDR2: LNHDA, SQIVND (reference sequence). The V gene lost 4 bases and the J gene lost 6 bases, with 11 bases spanning the gap.

The J gene is TRBJ1-3, the V gene TRBV11-1; D remains ambiguous. Looked up from germline, CDR1 is SGHAT and CDR2 is FQDESV (reference sequence). The CDR3 has 12 amino acids. The germline V and J ends were trimmed by 4 bases and 4 bases, with 5 bases remaining between them. CDR3 residues: CASSSGGNTIYF. The CDR3 DNA reads TGTGCCAGCAGCTCCGGGGGAAACACCATATATTTT.

Only one count was recorded for this clone. The chain joins TRBV5-1 to TRBJ2-5; TRBD2 matches 10 bases. J was trimmed by 5 bases and V by 4 bases; bases with no gene match: 14. The CDR3 extends over 17 amino acids. Germline lookup yields CDR1 SGHRS and CDR2 YFSETQ. The CDR3 region has the DNA TGCGCCAGCAGCCCCATCGGGAGCGGGGGGGCCTGGGAGACCCAGTACTTC. Its protein is CASSPIGSGGAWETQYF. The variable domain in full, with the rest retrieved from reference TRBV5-1 and TRBJ2-5, is KAGVTQTPRYLIKTRGQQVTLSCSPISGHRSVSWYQQTPGQGLQFLFEYFSETQRNKGNFPGRFSGRQFSNSRSEMNVSTLELGDSALYLCASSPIGSGGAWETQYFGPGTRLLVL.

The rearrangement links TRBV29-1 to TRBJ2-5; D call uncertain. The J call may be faulty, since TRBJ2-7 better matches the DNA end. The CDR3 has 13 residues. Germline lookup yields CDR1 SQVTM and CDR2 ANQGSEA. The CDR3 sequence: CSVVGPDSYEQYF. CDR3 DNA sequence: TGCAGCGTAGTCGGTCCAGACTCCTACGAGCAGTACTTC.

This chain connects TRBV5-6 to TRBJ1-1; TRBD1 aligns across 7 bases. CDR1 SGHDT and CDR2 YYEEEE come from the germline V gene. This CDR3 has 15 amino acids. Trimming took 5 bases from V and 4 from J; bases not matched to a gene: 11. In nucleotides, the CDR3 is TGTGCCAGCAGTTGGGAACAGGGGATCGGCACTGAAGCTTTCTTT. Protein product: CASSWEQGIGTEAFF.

The chain joins TRBV29-1 to TRBJ1-2, with 9 bases aligning to TRBD1. The CDR3 loop spans 14 amino acids. V lost 4 bases and J lost 4; bases outside the gene matches: 7. Germline V gene data show CDR1 as SQVTM and CDR2 as ANQGSEA. CDR3 amino acids: CSVGGQGYSYGYTF. The CDR3 bases are TGCAGCGTTGGGGGACAGGGATACTCCTATGGCTACACCTTC.

The chain is built from TRBV28 and TRBJ2-3, with 9 bases aligning to TRBD2. Trimming removed 7 bases from V and 3 bases from J; junction bases left unmatched: 8. CDR3 length: 15 amino acids. CDR1 is MDHEN, CDR2 SYDVKM, per germline. CDR3 sequence: CASTRTSGQTDTQYF. As DNA, the CDR3 is TGTGCCAGCACCCGAACTAGCGGGCAAACAGATACGCAGTATTTT.

This chain uses TRBV6-5 with TRBJ1-2; D is unclear. This CDR3 has 15 amino acids. Germline CDR1 is MNHEY and CDR2 is SVGAGI. The V and J ends lost 2 bases and 5 bases respectively, with 15 bases between them. The chain's CDR3 is CASSYAHSVSYGYTF. The CDR3 DNA follows: TGTGCCAGCAGTTACGCTCACTCCGTCTCTTATGGCTACACCTTC.

This clone was seen once. The chain couples TRBV6-1 to TRBJ2-5, with D maybe TRBD2 (6 bases). CDR3 length equals 14 residues. The germline V gene encodes CDR1 MNHNS and CDR2 SASEGT. The V end was cut by 9 bases, the J end by 5 bases, with 19 bases between. CDR3 nucleotides: TGTGCCAGTTCTTTAGGAGGGCTCATGGAGACCCAGTACTTC. It encodes CASSLGGLMETQYF.

The chain is built from TRBV5-4 and TRBJ2-1; the match to TRBD2 covers 9 bases. Unmatched junction bases numbered 10, after V lost 2 bases and J lost 7 bases. CDR1 is SGHNT, CDR2 YYREEE, per germline (reference sequence). The CDR3 loop spans 16 amino acids. CDR3 loop: CASSFRGLARWNEQFF. Written as DNA, the CDR3 is TGTGCCAGCAGCTTCAGAGGACTAGCGAGGTGGAATGAGCAGTTCTTC.

The chain is built from TRBV15 and TRBJ1-2; TRBD1 aligns across 9 bases. CDR3 length: 15 residues. The germline gives CDR1 LNHNV, CDR2 YYDKDF (reference sequence). The V gene end was trimmed by 4 bases and the J gene end by 1 base; junction bases not matched to a gene: 4. In nucleotides, the CDR3 is TGTGCCACCAGCACCTGGACAGGGGTTAACTATGGCTACACCTTC. Translated: CATSTWTGVNYGYTF.

This chain links TRBV15 with TRBJ1-1, with 7 nucleotides matching TRBD1. The CDR3 loop spans 14 amino acids. J gave up 6 bases and V 3 bases, and 7 bases lay outside the gene matches. Germline-derived CDR1 and CDR2 are LNHNV and YYDKDF (reference sequence). The CDR3 DNA sequence: TGTGCCACCAGCAGGGATACAGGGGAAGCTGAAGCTTTCTTT. Amino acid sequence: CATSRDTGEAEAFF.

The chain joins TRBV27 to TRBJ1-5; D is perhaps TRBD1 (5 bases). CDR3 length: 14 residues. Trimming removed 7 bases from V and 8 bases from J, with 18 bases in between. Germline values: CDR1 MNHEY, CDR2 SMNVEV (reference sequence). The CDR3 DNA sequence: TGTGCCAGCACCACCTTGCAGGGTGATGAGCCCCAGCATTTT. This gives the protein CASTTLQGDEPQHF.

The chain combines TRBV28 with TRBJ1-3, with D uncertain. The CDR3 runs to 16 residues. Trimming stripped 4 bases from V and 2 bases from J, with 15 bases between. Looked up from germline, CDR1 is MDHEN and CDR2 is SYDVKM. CDR3 sequence reads: CASSSLGDVPGNTIYF. As DNA, the CDR3 is TGTGCCAGCAGTTCTCTGGGAGACGTTCCTGGAAACACCATATATTTT. The full variable domain, rest sourced from reference TRBV28 and TRBJ1-3, is DVKVTQSSRYLVKRTGEKVFLECVQDMDHENMFWYRQDPGLGLRLIYFSYDVKMKEKGDIPEGYSVSREKKERFSLILESASTNQTSMYLCASSSLGDVPGNTIYFGEGSWLTVV.

V gene TRBV5-1 combines with J gene TRBJ1-2, with D unresolved. CDR3 length: 13 residues. The ends were cut back, 4 bases at V and 6 bases at J, with 13 bases in the middle. Germline V gene sequence: CDR1 SGHRS, CDR2 YFSETQ. The CDR3 is CASSPGVTDGYTF. The CDR3 DNA is TGCGCCAGCAGCCCGGGTGTTACGGATGGCTACACCTTC.

The gene calls are TRBV7-9 and TRBJ1-1; D is perhaps TRBD1 (5 bases). In germline, CDR1 is SEHNR, CDR2 FQNEAQ (reference sequence). The CDR3 loop spans 15 amino acids. V lost 0 bases and J lost 6, with 14 bases in between. The CDR3 bases are TGTGCCAGCAGCTTAGCTCTGACAGCTGGGGCTGAAGCTTTCTTT. The encoded protein is CASSLALTAGAEAFF.

The CDR3 DNA is TGTGCCAGCAGCGCCGCAGGGGTTGAGCAGTACTTC. Its protein product is CASSAAGVEQYF. V is TRBV9 and J is TRBJ2-7; D perhaps matches TRBD1 (6 bases). The CDR3 runs 12 residues. V was trimmed by 3 bases and J by 7 bases, leaving 11 bases between them. CDR1 SGDLS and CDR2 YYNGEE come from the germline V gene.

The chain recombines TRBV19 with TRBJ1-2; TRBD1 might be the D (5 bases). Between the trimmed V and J ends, which lost 5 bases and 2 bases, there was a span of 15 bases. Germline V lookup: CDR1 LNHDA, CDR2 SQIVND (reference sequence). The CDR3 is 15 residues long. CDR3 region: CASSLNRQGNYGYTF. The CDR3 DNA sequence: TGTGCCAGTAGTTTGAACAGGCAAGGAAACTATGGCTACACCTTC. Complete variable domain (other parts from reference TRBV19 and TRBJ1-2): DGGITQSPKYLFRKEGQNVTLSCEQNLNHDAMYWYRQDPGQGLRLIYYSQIVNDFQKGDIAEGYSVSREKKESFPLTVTSAQKNPTAFYLCASSLNRQGNYGYTFGSGTRLTVV.

The chain recombines TRBV27 with TRBJ2-5; a possible D gene is TRBD1 (6 bases). The assigned J gene may be wrong: the sequence end matches TRBJ2-7 better. Germline V CDR1 and CDR2: MNHEY, SMNVEV (reference sequence). This CDR3 has 15 amino acids. CDR3 residues: CASRKPWGPSYEQYF. The CDR3 DNA reads as TGTGCCAGCAGAAAACCATGGGGGCCCTCCTACGAGCAGTACTTC.

V gene TRBV5-1 combines with J gene TRBJ2-7; 7 bases are a match to TRBD2. The V gene's germline CDR1 is SGHRS and CDR2 YFSETQ. The CDR3 covers 16 residues. Germline trimming cut 4 bases from V and 0 bases from J; bases unmatched to any gene: 10. The CDR3 loop is CASSTRGGEPSYEQYF. The DNA of the CDR3 is TGCGCCAGCAGCACCCGTGGGGGGGAACCCTCCTACGAGCAGTACTTC. The full variable domain, its missing parts supplied by reference TRBV5-1 and TRBJ2-7, is KAGVTQTPRYLIKTRGQQVTLSCSPISGHRSVSWYQQTPGQGLQFLFEYFSETQRNKGNFPGRFSGRQFSNSRSEMNVSTLELGDSALYLCASSTRGGEPSYEQYFGPGTRLTVT.